A selection of T cell receptor beta chains follows, all from one sample in a study of PD-1 blockade in classical Hodgkin lymphoma. Some clones are missing from TCRdb's copy, which holds only in-frame ones; the method was immunoSEQ multiplex PCR. The sample contains about 45,000 clones, roughly 78% of which appear only once. The sequencing used peripheral blood mononuclear cells (PBMCs), collected before the second cycle of nivolumab. These receptor sequences come from a human donor with classical Hodgkin lymphoma. Each CDR3 is given with its conserved first and last residue. D genes are given only for firm matches. Size tells how often a clone was seen (once, few, many) or the class of an expanded clone, and some rows leave it out.

size | J | length | D | V | DNA | CDR3
- | TRBJ1-1 | 14 | - | TRBV12-5 | TGTGCTAGTGGTTTGGTCGGTCAGGGCTCTGAAGCTTTCTTT | CASGLVGQGSEAFF
- | TRBJ2-5 | 10 | - | TRBV29-1 | TGCAGCGTTTTTACCGGGACCCAGTACTTC | CSVFTGTQYF
- | TRBJ1-1 | 15 | - | TRBV9 | TGTGCCAGCAGCGTAATCGGGTTCTCGAACACTGAAGCTTTCTTT | CASSVIGFSNTEAFF
- | TRBJ2-7 | 15 | - | TRBV6-5 | TGTGCCAGCAGTTACTCGGGGGACCTCCCCTACGAGCAGTACTTC | CASSYSGDLPYEQYF
- | TRBJ1-1 | 11 | - | TRBV6-6 | TGTGCCAGCAGGCCGAACACTGAAGCTTTCTTT | CASRPNTEAFF
once | TRBJ2-1 | 13 | TRBD1 | TRBV2 | TGTGCCACCCGGGACAGGGGGCAAAATGAGCAGTTCTTC | CATRDRGQNEQFF
- | TRBJ2-1 | 16 | - | TRBV29-1 | TGCAGCGTTGAAGATCTGGCGGGTGGGGGGTACAATGAGCAGTTCTTC | CSVEDLAGGGYNEQFF
- | TRBJ1-4 | 15 | TRBD1 | TRBV7-2 | TGTGCCAGCAGCTTACAGGGGGCTAGTTATGAAAAACTGTTTTTT | CASSLQGASYEKLFF
- | TRBJ1-3 | 13 | - | TRBV9 | TGTGCCAGCAGCGTCGAAGACGGAAACACCATATATTTT | CASSVEDGNTIYF
once | TRBJ2-5 | 14 | TRBD1 | TRBV25-1 | TGTGCCAGCAGGAGGGACAGGGTCCAAGAGACCCAGTACTTC | CASRRDRVQETQYF
- | TRBJ1-2 | 15 | TRBD1 | TRBV5-5 | TGTGCCAGCAGCTTGCGACAGGGTATGTCGTTTGGCTACACCTTC | CASSLRQGMSFGYTF
- | TRBJ2-7 | 18 | TRBD1 | TRBV9 | TGTGCCAGCAGCGCAGAACCCCAGTCCGGGACAGGGGCCTACGAGCAGTACTTC | CASSAEPQSGTGAYEQYF
- | TRBJ1-4 | 16 | TRBD1 | TRBV7-6 | TGTGCCAGCAGCCCCTTGACAGGGGAGACTAATGAAAAACTGTTTTTT | CASSPLTGETNEKLFF